This record concerns one T cell receptor beta chain sequence. Sequencing used immunoSEQ multiplex PCR; TCRdb keeps in-frame clones, though not all of them. The sample shows some 180,000 clones, around nine tenths of them seen only once. Germline loops: CDR1 KGHSH, CDR2 LQKENI. This CDR3 is 13 amino acids long. The J segment lost 3 bases and the V segment lost 6 bases, leaving 5 bases of the junction unmatched. This entry is derived from a study of blood T cell repertoires in COVID-19. Study information: Both acute and convalescent COVID-19 samples were obtained from the United States, Italy and Spain. Nucleic acid was either cDNA or gDNA, and it came from T cells, B-cell-depleted T cells, or PBMCs.

The source material was peripheral blood. The rearrangement joins TRBV18 to TRBJ2-7; 7 bases are shared with TRBD1. The sequence was collected from a woman aged 80 or over with COVID-19, enrolled during active disease. CDR3 protein: CASSYDRDYEQYF. As DNA, the CDR3 is TGTGCCAGCTCCTACGACAGGGACTACGAGCAGTACTTC.